Listed below are T cell receptor beta chains from one sample, sequenced in a study of TIL therapy for anti-PD-1-resistant metastatic lung cancer. The repertoire was sequenced with immunoSEQ multiplex PCR; TCRdb's copy has only in-frame clones and lacks some. The sample includes tens of thousands of clones, around three quarters of them seen just once. The source was blood, collected at baseline. All receptors come from a man in his 70s with non-small cell lung cancer. Each CDR3 is given with its conserved first and last residue. The order of the fields is J gene, clone size, V gene, D gene, CDR3 protein, CDR3 DNA. The D gene is left open where the match is weak. Part of the rows lack a size; the others show once, few, many or a class for expanded clones.

j_gene: TRBJ1-2; abundance: few; v_gene: TRBV2; d_gene: .; CDR3aa: CASSEAIQDTF; CDR3nt: TGTGCCAGCAGTGAAGCTATTCAGGACACCTTC
j_gene: TRBJ2-1; abundance: .; v_gene: TRBV5-4; d_gene: TRBD2; CDR3aa: CASSLGFGGGSPNEQFF; CDR3nt: TGTGCCAGCAGCTTGGGATTCGGGGGGGGTTCCCCCAATGAGCAGTTCTTC
j_gene: TRBJ1-5; abundance: .; v_gene: TRBV6-5; d_gene: .; CDR3aa: CASSYSKQSGQPQHF; CDR3nt: TGTGCCAGCAGTTACTCGAAACAGAGTGGTCAGCCCCAGCATTTT
j_gene: TRBJ1-2; abundance: .; v_gene: TRBV6-1; d_gene: TRBD1; CDR3aa: CASRTGTNYGYTF; CDR3nt: TGTGCCAGCCGGACAGGGACTAACTATGGCTACACCTTC
j_gene: TRBJ1-2; abundance: .; v_gene: TRBV14; d_gene: TRBD1; CDR3aa: CASSRPGQGAYGYTF; CDR3nt: TGTGCCAGCAGCCGCCCGGGACAGGGGGCGTATGGCTACACCTTC
j_gene: TRBJ1-1; abundance: .; v_gene: TRBV5-6; d_gene: .; CDR3aa: CASSGQQGLNTEAFF; CDR3nt: TGTGCCAGCAGCGGTCAACAGGGACTAAACACTGAAGCTTTCTTT
j_gene: TRBJ1-6; abundance: .; v_gene: TRBV30; d_gene: .; CDR3aa: CAWSAPPPWALHF; CDR3nt: TGTGCCTGGAGTGCACCCCCCCCTTGGGCCCTCCACTTT
j_gene: TRBJ1-3; abundance: .; v_gene: TRBV7-2; d_gene: .; CDR3aa: CASSARGYGNTIYF; CDR3nt: TGTGCCAGCAGCGCAAGGGGGTACGGAAACACCATATATTTT
j_gene: TRBJ1-4; abundance: .; v_gene: TRBV6-5; d_gene: TRBD1; CDR3aa: CASNTQGAGKLFF; CDR3nt: TGTGCCAGCAATACACAGGGGGCAGGAAAACTGTTTTTT
j_gene: TRBJ2-3; abundance: .; v_gene: TRBV6-5; d_gene: TRBD2; CDR3aa: CASNSGRGTDTQYF; CDR3nt: TGTGCCAGCAACAGCGGGAGGGGTACAGATACGCAGTATTTT
j_gene: TRBJ2-2; abundance: few; v_gene: TRBV2; d_gene: .; CDR3aa: CASSDQGTGELFF; CDR3nt: TGTGCCAGCAGTGATCAAGGAACCGGGGAGCTGTTTTTT
j_gene: TRBJ1-1; abundance: .; v_gene: TRBV7-9; d_gene: TRBD1; CDR3aa: CASSQPSTGSTEAFF; CDR3nt: TGTGCCAGCAGCCAACCATCGACAGGGTCCACTGAAGCTTTCTTT
j_gene: TRBJ1-2; abundance: .; v_gene: TRBV27; d_gene: .; CDR3aa: CASSPRGVRIYGYTF; CDR3nt: TGTGCCAGCAGTCCCCGTGGAGTCAGGATCTATGGCTACACCTTC
j_gene: TRBJ2-7; abundance: .; v_gene: TRBV5-1; d_gene: .; CDR3aa: CASSLEGTKNYEQYF; CDR3nt: TGCGCCAGCAGCTTGGAGGGGACGAAAAACTACGAGCAGTACTTC
j_gene: TRBJ1-5; abundance: .; v_gene: TRBV5-1; d_gene: .; CDR3aa: CASSLDSSTSNQPQHF; CDR3nt: TGCGCCAGCAGCTTGGACAGTTCTACTAGCAATCAGCCCCAGCATTTT
j_gene: TRBJ2-5; abundance: once; v_gene: TRBV11-2; d_gene: .; CDR3aa: CASSLLGLGTQYF; CDR3nt: TGTGCCAGCAGCTTACTAGGGTTAGGGACCCAGTACTTC
j_gene: TRBJ2-7; abundance: .; v_gene: TRBV5-4; d_gene: .; CDR3aa: CASSLGGSSYEQYF; CDR3nt: TGTGCCAGCAGCTTAGGAGGAAGCTCCTACGAGCAGTACTTC
j_gene: TRBJ2-5; abundance: .; v_gene: TRBV6-5; d_gene: TRBD2; CDR3aa: CASSYPGTSRETQYF; CDR3nt: TGTGCCAGCAGTTACCCCGGGACTAGTAGAGAGACCCAGTACTTC
j_gene: TRBJ2-3; abundance: .; v_gene: TRBV27; d_gene: TRBD2; CDR3aa: CASSLIAGGRTDTQYF; CDR3nt: TGTGCCAGCAGTTTAATAGCGGGAGGGCGCACAGATACGCAGTATTTT
j_gene: TRBJ2-7; abundance: few; v_gene: TRBV2; d_gene: TRBD1; CDR3aa: CASMTDRGHHEQYF; CDR3nt: TGTGCCAGCATGACGGACAGGGGGCACCACGAGCAGTACTTC
j_gene: TRBJ1-5; abundance: once; v_gene: TRBV19; d_gene: .; CDR3aa: CASSIGEISNQPQHF; CDR3nt: TGTGCCAGTAGTATAGGAGAGATTAGCAATCAGCCCCAGCATTTT
j_gene: TRBJ1-6; abundance: .; v_gene: TRBV6-1; d_gene: .; CDR3aa: CASSETSYNSPLHF; CDR3nt: TGTGCCAGCAGTGAGACGTCCTATAATTCACCCCTCCACTTT
j_gene: TRBJ2-3; abundance: .; v_gene: TRBV21-1; d_gene: .; CDR3aa: CASSKVGGWRTDTQYF; CDR3nt: TGTGCCAGCAGCAAAGTGGGTGGATGGCGAACAGATACGCAGTATTTT
j_gene: TRBJ2-5; abundance: few; v_gene: TRBV6-5; d_gene: .; CDR3aa: CASSTPTKTQYF; CDR3nt: TGTGCCAGCAGTACGCCTACCAAGACCCAGTACTTC
j_gene: TRBJ2-1; abundance: once; v_gene: TRBV5-1; d_gene: TRBD1; CDR3aa: CASSPTGSSYNEQFF; CDR3nt: TGCGCCAGCAGCCCGACAGGGAGCTCCTACAATGAGCAGTTCTTC
j_gene: TRBJ1-4; abundance: .; v_gene: TRBV28; d_gene: TRBD1; CDR3aa: CASSLWAGQAKVREKLFF; CDR3nt: TGTGCCAGCAGTTTATGGGCGGGACAGGCGAAGGTGAGGGAAAAACTGTTTTTT
j_gene: TRBJ1-1; abundance: .; v_gene: TRBV6-4; d_gene: .; CDR3aa: CASSTLSTEAFF; CDR3nt: TGTGCCAGCAGTACACTAAGCACTGAAGCTTTCTTT
j_gene: TRBJ2-6; abundance: .; v_gene: TRBV5-1; d_gene: TRBD1; CDR3aa: CASSGEKGAPSGANVLTF; CDR3nt: TGCGCCAGCAGCGGCGAGAAGGGGGCCCCCTCTGGGGCCAACGTCCTGACTTTC
j_gene: TRBJ1-5; abundance: .; v_gene: TRBV28; d_gene: .; CDR3aa: CATLRGRHQPQHF; CDR3nt: TGTGCCACCTTGAGGGGGAGACATCAGCCCCAGCATTTT
j_gene: TRBJ2-3; abundance: .; v_gene: TRBV11-1; d_gene: .; CDR3aa: CASSFRAGSTYTQYF; CDR3nt: TGTGCCAGCAGCTTTCGGGCAGGGAGCACCTATACGCAGTATTTT
j_gene: TRBJ2-2; abundance: .; v_gene: TRBV11-2; d_gene: .; CDR3aa: CASSLLRTGELFF; CDR3nt: TGTGCCAGCAGCTTATTAAGGACCGGGGAGCTGTTTTTT
j_gene: TRBJ2-1; abundance: .; v_gene: TRBV19; d_gene: TRBD2; CDR3aa: CASRPTSGRAGEQFF; CDR3nt: TGTGCCAGTAGACCTACTAGCGGGAGGGCCGGTGAGCAGTTCTTC
j_gene: TRBJ1-1; abundance: .; v_gene: TRBV19; d_gene: TRBD1; CDR3aa: CASSRTGDTEAFF; CDR3nt: TGTGCCAGTAGTAGGACAGGGGATACTGAAGCTTTCTTT
j_gene: TRBJ2-1; abundance: once; v_gene: TRBV5-1; d_gene: .; CDR3aa: CASSLPSNEQFF; CDR3nt: TGCGCCAGCAGCTTGCCGTCCAATGAGCAGTTCTTC
j_gene: TRBJ2-7; abundance: few; v_gene: TRBV9; d_gene: TRBD1; CDR3aa: CASSATGGISYEQYF; CDR3nt: TGTGCCAGCAGCGCGACAGGGGGCATCTCCTACGAGCAGTACTTC
j_gene: TRBJ1-4; abundance: .; v_gene: TRBV18; d_gene: .; CDR3aa: CASSPQPGVANEKLFF; CDR3nt: TGTGCCAGCTCACCGCAGCCAGGGGTCGCTAATGAAAAACTGTTTTTT
j_gene: TRBJ1-1; abundance: .; v_gene: TRBV9; d_gene: .; CDR3aa: CASSAQTADTEAFF; CDR3nt: TGTGCCAGCAGCGCCCAGACAGCGGACACTGAAGCTTTCTTT
j_gene: TRBJ2-2; abundance: .; v_gene: TRBV15; d_gene: .; CDR3aa: CATSRVSRNTGELFF; CDR3nt: TGTGCCACCAGCAGAGTTTCGCGGAACACCGGGGAGCTGTTTTTT
j_gene: TRBJ2-1; abundance: .; v_gene: TRBV7-9; d_gene: TRBD2; CDR3aa: CASSLPGLAGGVYNEQFF; CDR3nt: TGTGCCAGCAGCTTACCGGGACTAGCGGGAGGGGTATACAATGAGCAGTTCTTC
j_gene: TRBJ1-2; abundance: .; v_gene: TRBV28; d_gene: TRBD1; CDR3aa: CASSLVRGRGYTF; CDR3nt: TGTGCCAGCAGTTTGGTCAGGGGGCGAGGCTACACCTTC
j_gene: TRBJ2-5; abundance: .; v_gene: TRBV27; d_gene: .; CDR3aa: CASSLSGAVRETQYF; CDR3nt: TGTGCCAGCAGTTTATCCGGGGCGGTGAGAGAGACCCAGTACTTC
j_gene: TRBJ2-3; abundance: .; v_gene: TRBV9; d_gene: .; CDR3aa: CASSGQGTYSTDTQYF; CDR3nt: TGTGCCAGCAGCGGACAAGGGACTTATAGCACAGATACGCAGTATTTT
j_gene: TRBJ1-5; abundance: .; v_gene: TRBV27; d_gene: TRBD1; CDR3aa: CASSKDRVQPQHF; CDR3nt: TGTGCCAGCAGCAAAGACAGGGTTCAGCCCCAGCATTTT
j_gene: TRBJ1-5; abundance: few; v_gene: TRBV7-2; d_gene: .; CDR3aa: CASSMGVQGQPQHF; CDR3nt: TGTGCCAGCAGCATGGGAGTCCAGGGACAGCCCCAGCATTTT